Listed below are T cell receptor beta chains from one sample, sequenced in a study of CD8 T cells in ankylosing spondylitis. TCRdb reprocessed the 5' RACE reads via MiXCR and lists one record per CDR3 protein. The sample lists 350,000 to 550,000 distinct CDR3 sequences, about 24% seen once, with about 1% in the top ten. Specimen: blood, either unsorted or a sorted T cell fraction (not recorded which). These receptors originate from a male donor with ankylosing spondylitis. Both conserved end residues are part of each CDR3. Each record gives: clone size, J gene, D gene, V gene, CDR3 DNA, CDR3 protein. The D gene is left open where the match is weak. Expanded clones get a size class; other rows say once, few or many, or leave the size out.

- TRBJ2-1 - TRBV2 TGTGCCAGCGAGTACAGGGCCTACAATGAGCAGTTCTTC CASEYRAYNEQFF
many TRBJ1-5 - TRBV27 TGTGCCAGCAGTTTATCTCCCTTATTCCGGGACGGTAATCAGCCCCAGCATTTT CASSLSPLFRDGNQPQHF
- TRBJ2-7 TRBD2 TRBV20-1 TGCAGTGCTTATCCGGGACTAGACTACGAGCAGTACTTC CSAYPGLDYEQYF
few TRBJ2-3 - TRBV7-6 TGTGCCAGCAAGAAGGGGAGCACAGATACGCAGTATTTT CASKKGSTDTQYF
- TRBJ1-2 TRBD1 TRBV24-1 TGTGCCACCAGTGACCCGGGACAGGGGCGAGAAAATAACTATGGCTACACCTTC CATSDPGQGRENNYGYTF
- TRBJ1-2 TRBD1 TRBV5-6 TGTGCCAGCAGCTTCTTGGACAGGGATGGCTATGGCTACACCTTC CASSFLDRDGYGYTF
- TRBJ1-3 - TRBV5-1 TGCGCCAGCAGCTCCCAGGGCAATGGAAACACCATATATTTT CASSSQGNGNTIYF
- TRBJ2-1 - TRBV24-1 TGTGCCACCAGTGACCCATTCGTCGGGAATGAGCAGTTCTTC CATSDPFVGNEQFF
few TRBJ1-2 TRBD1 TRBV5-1 TGCGCCAGCAGCCCGGCAGGAGGGGGCGAAGGCTATGGCTACACCTTC CASSPAGGGEGYGYTF
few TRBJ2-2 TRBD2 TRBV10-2 TGCGCCAGCAGTGAACTAGCGGGAGGGGGCGGGGAGCTGTTTTTT CASSELAGGGGELFF
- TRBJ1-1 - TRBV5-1 TGCGCCAGCAGCTTGGACGGGTGGGGAGGGTACACTGAAGCTTTCTTT CASSLDGWGGYTEAFF
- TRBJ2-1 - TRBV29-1 TGCAGCGTTGAAGAGGGTTACAATGAGCAGTTCTTC CSVEEGYNEQFF
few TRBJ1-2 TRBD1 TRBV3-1 TGTGCCAGCAGTCCGCGACAGGGAAGGGGTGGCTACACCTTC CASSPRQGRGGYTF
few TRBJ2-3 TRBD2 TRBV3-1 TGTGCCAGCAGCCACCGGAGCGGGAGTATTACAGATACGCAGTATTTT CASSHRSGSITDTQYF
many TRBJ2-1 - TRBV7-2 TGTGCCAGCAGCTTATCCCGGTTGCACAATGAGCAGTTCTTC CASSLSRLHNEQFF
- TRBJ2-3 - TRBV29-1 TGCAGCGTTGAACGCTTGGACCCCGATACGCAGTATTTT CSVERLDPDTQYF
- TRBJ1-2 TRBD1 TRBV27 TGTGCCAGCAGTTTGAGAGGGACAGGGGAGGGTGGCTACACCTTC CASSLRGTGEGGYTF
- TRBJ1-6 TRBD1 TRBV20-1 TGCAGTGCTAGAGCCCTAAAACAGGGGGCGAACTCACCCCTCCACTTT CSARALKQGANSPLHF
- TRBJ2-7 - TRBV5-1 TGCGCCAGCAGCTTGGGCGTGGTCTACGAGCAGTACTTC CASSLGVVYEQYF
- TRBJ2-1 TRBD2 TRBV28 TGTGCCAGCAGTTTCCCTAGCGGGAGAAATGAGCAGTTCTTC CASSFPSGRNEQFF
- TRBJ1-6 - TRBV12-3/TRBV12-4 TGTGCCAGCAATGGACAGTATAATTCACCCCTCCACTTT CASNGQYNSPLHF
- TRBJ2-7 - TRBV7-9 TGTGCCAGCAGCAGCCGGGACACCTACGAGCAGTACTTC CASSSRDTYEQYF
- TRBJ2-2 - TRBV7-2 TGTGCCAGCAGTTTCGCCGGGGGCCTGGTCACCGGGGAGCTGTTTTTT CASSFAGGLVTGELFF
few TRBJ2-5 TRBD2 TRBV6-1 TGTGCCAGCAGTGAAGCTAGCGGGGCCGCCTTGCCCCAGTACTTC CASSEASGAALPQYF
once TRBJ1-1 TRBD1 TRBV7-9 TGTGCCAGCAGCTTACGGGACAGGGAAGCTGAAGCTTTCTTT CASSLRDREAEAFF
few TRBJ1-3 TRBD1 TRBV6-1 TGTGCCAGCACCCGGGACAGGGAGCACTCTGGAAACACCATATATTTT CASTRDREHSGNTIYF
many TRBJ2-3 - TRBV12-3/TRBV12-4 TGTGCCAGCAGTTCCCGGGGGAGCACAGATACGCAGTATTTT CASSSRGSTDTQYF
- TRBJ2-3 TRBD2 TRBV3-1 TGTGCCAGCAGCCAAGCGGGAGGGCCGACAGATACGCAGTATTTT CASSQAGGPTDTQYF
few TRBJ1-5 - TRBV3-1 TGTGCCAGCAGCCAAGATGCGTCAGGCGGCCAGCCCCAGCATTTT CASSQDASGGQPQHF
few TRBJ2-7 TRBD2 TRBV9 TGTGCCAGCAGCCCAGAGACGGGACTAGCGGGAGATCCCTACGAGCAGTACTTC CASSPETGLAGDPYEQYF
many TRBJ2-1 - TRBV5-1 TGCGCCAGCAGCTTCAATTACAATGAGCAGTTCTTC CASSFNYNEQFF
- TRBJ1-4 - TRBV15 TGTGCCACCAGAGGGGTGGGTCGCGAAAAACTGTTTTTT CATRGVGREKLFF
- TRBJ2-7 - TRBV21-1 TGTGCCAGCAGCAAACCGAGACAGGGACCCTACGAGCAGTACTTC CASSKPRQGPYEQYF
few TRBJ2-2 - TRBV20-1 TGCAGTGCTAGAGGTCAACTGAACACCGGGGAGCTGTTTTTT CSARGQLNTGELFF
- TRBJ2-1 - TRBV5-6 TGTGCCAGCAGTGCCCCCTACAATGAGCAGTTCTTC CASSAPYNEQFF
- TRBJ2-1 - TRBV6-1 TGTGCCAGCAACCCAGGGCTGTCCTACAATGAGCAGTTCTTC CASNPGLSYNEQFF
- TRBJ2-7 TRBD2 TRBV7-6 TGTGCCAGCAGCTCAAGGGACTACCCCTACGAGCAGTACTTC CASSSRDYPYEQYF
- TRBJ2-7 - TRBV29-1 TGCAGCGTTGAAAGTCCAACCTACGAGCAGTACTTC CSVESPTYEQYF
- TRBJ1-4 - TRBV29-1 TGCAGCGTTGGGGACTTCGCGACTAATGAAAAACTGTTTTTT CSVGDFATNEKLFF
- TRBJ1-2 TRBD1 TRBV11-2 TGTGCCAGCAGCTTAGGACAGGGCGCTGGCTACACCTTC CASSLGQGAGYTF
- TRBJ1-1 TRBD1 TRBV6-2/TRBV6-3 TGTGCCAGCACCCAGGGGGGGCGTCGGACTGAAGCTTTCTTT CASTQGGRRTEAFF
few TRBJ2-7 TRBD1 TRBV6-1 TGTGCCAGCAGTCGGCGGACAGGGCCCGAGCACGAGCAGTACTTC CASSRRTGPEHEQYF